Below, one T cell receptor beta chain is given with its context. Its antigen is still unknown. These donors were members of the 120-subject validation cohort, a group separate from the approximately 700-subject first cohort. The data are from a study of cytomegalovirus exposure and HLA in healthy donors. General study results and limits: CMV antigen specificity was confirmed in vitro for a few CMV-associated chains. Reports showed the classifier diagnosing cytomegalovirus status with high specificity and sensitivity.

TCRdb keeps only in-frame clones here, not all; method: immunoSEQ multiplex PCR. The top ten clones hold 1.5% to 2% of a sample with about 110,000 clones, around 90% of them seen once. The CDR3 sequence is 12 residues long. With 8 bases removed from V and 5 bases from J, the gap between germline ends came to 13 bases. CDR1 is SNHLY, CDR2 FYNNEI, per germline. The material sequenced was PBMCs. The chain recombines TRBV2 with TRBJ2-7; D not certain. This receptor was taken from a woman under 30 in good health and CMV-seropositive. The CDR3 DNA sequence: TGTGCCAGCGGAAGACGGGTTCACGAGCAGTACGTC. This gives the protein CASGRRVHEQYV.